This TCR beta chain is drawn from a study of T cells in Graves' hyperthyroidism and ophthalmopathy. RNA transcripts yielded amplified TCR beta CDR3 regions. The HTBI primer set served for first-round RT-PCR of the TCR CDR3. One entry per CDR3 protein, called by TCRdb with MiXCR from the multiplex PCR reads. Of under 700,000 distinct CDR3 sequences listed, around 42% were seen once; the top ten hold 8.2%. The V end lost 6 bases, the J end lost 4 bases, and 17 bases lay between the germline ends. This CDR3 region has 14 residues. Per germline, CDR1 SQVTM and CDR2 ANQGSEA. Study-level results: Researchers found most expanded thyroid clonotypes above 0.001 in blood as well.

On this clonotype itself: What it recognizes is unknown.

The clonotype originates from a woman under 30 with Graves' hyperthyroidism. The chain uses TRBV29-1 and TRBJ2-3; a weak D match, TRBD1 (7 bases). The specimen sequenced was peripheral blood or thyroid tissue (not recorded which). CDR3: CSVRQGGKSDTQYF. CDR3 DNA sequence: TGCAGCGTCCGTCAGGGGGGCAAGTCAGATACGCAGTATTTT.